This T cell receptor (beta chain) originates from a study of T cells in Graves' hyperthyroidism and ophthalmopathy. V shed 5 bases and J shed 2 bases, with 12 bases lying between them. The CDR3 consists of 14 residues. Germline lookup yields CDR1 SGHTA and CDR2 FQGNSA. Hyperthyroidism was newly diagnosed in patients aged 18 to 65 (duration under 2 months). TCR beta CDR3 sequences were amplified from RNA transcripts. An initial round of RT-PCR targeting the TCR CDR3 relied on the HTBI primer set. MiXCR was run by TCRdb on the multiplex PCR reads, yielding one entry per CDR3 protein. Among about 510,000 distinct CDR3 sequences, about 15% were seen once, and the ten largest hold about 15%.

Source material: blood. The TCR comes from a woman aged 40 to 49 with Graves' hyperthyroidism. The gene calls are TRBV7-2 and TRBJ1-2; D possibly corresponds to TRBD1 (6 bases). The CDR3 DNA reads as TGTGCCAGCAGCCGACAGGATAAAAACTATGGCTACACCTTC. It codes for CASSRQDKNYGYTF.